The present T cell receptor beta chain was sequenced within a study of CD8 T cells in Susac syndrome. The CDR3 runs to 13 residues. CDR1 is SGHDN, CDR2 FVKESK, per germline. The ends were cut back, 7 bases at V and 8 bases at J, with 17 bases in the middle. After extraction with the RNeasy kit, roughly 0.45 to 1 ug of the RNA was reverse transcribed using random hexamers. Coverage of TCR beta CDR3 amplification by immunoSEQ multiplex PCR extended to 54 Vbeta and 13 Jbeta. TCRdb processed the immunoSEQ multiplex PCR reads anew with MiXCR; each CDR3 protein has one entry. The sample has around 270,000 distinct CDR3 sequences, 89% seen once. Both CD4+ and CD8+ T cells were negatively isolated, and TEMRA cells underwent FACS enrichment.

The V gene is TRBV14, the J gene TRBJ1-2, with D possibly matching TRBD1 (5 bases). Sequencing was carried out using CD8+ T cells from PBMCs. The source of this sequence is a human donor with multiple sclerosis. In DNA form, the CDR3 reads TGTGCCAGCACTCTCTCCCAGGGCCTCGGCTACACCTTC. It yields the protein CASTLSQGLGYTF.